This TCR beta chain was identified during a study of shared clonotypes between healthy human individuals. Study-wide results and caveats: Of the naive CD4 clonotypes, around 5% were shared across several donors.

After removal of 0 bases from V and 5 bases from J, the junction contained 15 bases not matched to a gene. The CDR3 totals 21 residues. CDR1 and CDR2 (germline): SGHTA, FQGNSA. This clone was picked up one time. Its antigen remains unidentified. Subsets obtained from CD4+ cells comprised CD45RA+ naive and CD45RA-negative memory cells. The test was conducted at deep level. Clones were read by immunoSEQ multiplex PCR, and TCRdb kept only the in-frame ones, dropping some. The sample includes fewer than 2.5 million clones, 93% of them seen just once. This clonotype was sampled from a man in his late teens or twenties in good health. Some clones in this sample may be carry-over from other donors' samples. The chain employs TRBV7-2 and TRBJ2-2, with 13 bases that match TRBD2. The sample comprised naive CD4+ T cells from PBMCs. Subset defined: CD45RA+ positively selected. CDR3 nucleotides: TGTGCCAGCAGCTTAGCGACAAGACTAGCGGGAGGCCTTGGGGGGACCGGGGAGCTGTTTTTT. Protein product: CASSLATRLAGGLGGTGELFF.